What follows are 32 T cell receptor beta chains derived from one specimen sequenced in a study of blood T cell repertoires in COVID-19. The data were produced by immunoSEQ multiplex PCR, yet TCRdb's version contains in-frame clones alone and is incomplete. The data show fewer than 250,000 clones, 83% seen once. Sequenced sample: PBMCs or T cells enriched from blood (not recorded which). The receptors come from a woman aged 40-49 years who had been exposed to COVID-19.

The V gene is TRBV6-4, the J gene TRBJ2-2, with 7 bases identical to TRBD1. The CDR3 covers 15 residues. The germline CDR1 and CDR2 sequences are MRHNA and SNTAGT. Trimming removed 0 bases from V and 7 bases from J; junction bases left unmatched: 5. The CDR3 DNA reads TGTGCCAGCAGTGACTCGAAGGGGGCGGACGGGGAGCTGTTTTTT. Its protein is CASSDSKGADGELFF.

Concerning this clone: The same CDR3 can be traced to other DNA sequences in this sample. CDR3 bases: TGTGCCAGCAGTTCGGTAGGCTACACCTTC. The encoded protein is CASSSVGYTF. This sequence joins TRBV28 and TRBJ1-2; D not resolved. Germline CDR1 and CDR2: MDHEN and SYDVKM. The CDR3 covers 10 residues. Trimming removed 4 bases at V and 8 bases at J, with 5 bases between.

The chain recombines TRBV6-1 with TRBJ1-6, with 7 bases aligning to TRBD1. V gave up 4 bases and J gave up 2 bases; unmatched junction bases: 11. In germline, CDR1 is MNHNS, CDR2 SASEGT. This CDR3 is 18 amino acids long. The CDR3 region is CASSAIKQGRTYNSPLHF. In DNA form, the CDR3 reads TGTGCCAGCAGTGCAATAAAACAGGGGCGAACCTATAATTCACCCCTCCACTTT.

The V gene is TRBV4-3, the J gene TRBJ2-5; 8 bases map to TRBD2. J was trimmed by 5 bases and V by 4 bases; bases with no gene match: 6. CDR3 size: 14 residues. CDR1 and CDR2 (germline): LGHNA, YSLEER. The CDR3 is CASSPGLARETQYF. The CDR3 region has the DNA TGCGCCAGCAGCCCCGGACTAGCTCGGGAGACCCAGTACTTC.

The rearrangement links TRBV5-4 to TRBJ2-1; 9 nucleotides agree with TRBD2. The V and J ends lost 2 bases and 6 bases, in that order; junction bases with no gene match: 6. This CDR3 has 15 residues. Germline loops: CDR1 SGHNT, CDR2 YYREEE (reference sequence). The CDR3 coding sequence is TGTGCCAGCAGCTTTCGGGGCGGGGGGGCCAATGAGCAGTTCTTC. Amino acid sequence: CASSFRGGGANEQFF.

The rearrangement links TRBV19 to TRBJ1-5; tentatively, D is TRBD1 (5 bases). Between the trimmed V and J ends, which lost 9 bases and 5 bases, there was a span of 17 bases. This CDR3 has 14 residues. From germline, CDR1 is LNHDA and CDR2 SQIVND (reference sequence). The CDR3 is CASVGPADHQPQHF. CDR3 sequence (DNA): TGTGCCAGCGTGGGGCCAGCAGACCATCAGCCCCAGCATTTT.

The chain uses TRBV30 and TRBJ2-1; D is perhaps TRBD1 (6 bases). Trimming cost V 2 bases and J 5 bases, with 10 bases left between them. This CDR3 spans 13 amino acids. Germline CDR1 GTSNPN, CDR2 SVGIG (reference sequence). CDR3 DNA: TGTGCCTGGAGTCAGGGGTTCGACAATGAGCAGTTCTTC. It is translated as CAWSQGFDNEQFF.

The rearrangement uses TRBV6-5 and TRBJ1-1; no clear D. V dropped 6 bases and J dropped 4 bases, with 12 bases sitting between them. Germline V gene data show CDR1 as MNHEY and CDR2 as SVGAGI. This CDR3 has 13 amino acids. Here the CDR3 reads CASRPHELTEAFF. Here the CDR3 DNA reads TGTGCCAGCAGGCCCCATGAACTCACTGAAGCTTTCTTT.

V is TRBV28 and J is TRBJ1-2; TRBD1 might be the D (5 bases). Deletions cut 1 base from V and 11 bases from J, with 14 bases between. Germline V gene lookup returns CDR1 MDHEN and CDR2 SYDVKM. This CDR3 is built from 13 residues. CDR3: CASSLLYSGGYTF. Here the CDR3 DNA reads TGTGCCAGCAGTTTATTGTATTCGGGGGGGTACACCTTC.

Only a few counts were recorded for this clone. The rearrangement links TRBV7-8 to TRBJ1-1, with D perhaps matching TRBD1 (6 bases). The ends were cut back, 2 bases at V and 0 bases at J, with 10 bases in the middle. This CDR3 has 15 residues. CDR1 and CDR2 (germline): SGHVS, FQNEAQ. This CDR3 is CASSLSGAMNTEAFF. The CDR3 bases are TGTGCCAGCAGCTTATCAGGGGCCATGAACACTGAAGCTTTCTTT.

The chain joins TRBV7-9 to TRBJ1-6; TRBD1 might be the D (6 bases). The CDR3 runs to 15 residues. The V and J ends lost 3 bases and 7 bases respectively, with 13 bases between them. Per germline, CDR1 SEHNR and CDR2 FQNEAQ (reference sequence). The CDR3 coding sequence is TGTGCCAGCAGCTTGGGGGCAGAGAGGAATTCACCCCTCCACTTT. Encoded protein: CASSLGAERNSPLHF. The full variable domain, with the rest looked up from reference TRBV7-9 and TRBJ1-6, is DTGVSQNPRHKITKRGQNVTFRCDPISEHNRLYWYRQTLGQGPEFLTYFQNEAQLEKSRLLSDRFSAERPKGSFSTLEIQRTEQGDSAMYLCASSLGAERNSPLHFGNGTRLTVT.

The chain joins TRBV28 to TRBJ2-7; 11 nucleotides align to TRBD2. Germline CDR1 MDHEN, CDR2 SYDVKM. The V segment lost 4 bases and the J segment 4 bases; nucleotides outside the gene matches: 9. There are 16 residues in the CDR3. The CDR3 region has the DNA TGTGCCAGCAGTTCCTCTAGCGGGGGGCGCTTATACGAGCAGTACTTC. Protein sequence: CASSSSSGGRLYEQYF.

This clone is a singleton in its sample. The chain couples TRBV29-1 to TRBJ2-3, with a weak D call TRBD2 (6 bases). Trimming left V 4 bases short and J 0 bases short, with 11 bases between. Germline V gives CDR1 SQVTM, CDR2 ANQGSEA. The CDR3 extends over 14 amino acids. The CDR3, as DNA: TGCAGCGTTGCCAATGGGGGGAGCACAGATACGCAGTATTTT. It encodes CSVANGGSTDTQYF.

The chain carries TRBV2 and TRBJ2-5; TRBD2 matches at 10 bases. The V segment lost 7 bases and the J segment 2 bases; nucleotides outside the gene matches: 13. Germline V lookup: CDR1 SNHLY, CDR2 FYNNEI. There are 17 residues in the CDR3. Here the CDR3 reads CASNDRLAGDLQETQYF. The CDR3 DNA reads as TGTGCCAGCAACGACCGGCTAGCGGGGGACCTACAAGAGACCCAGTACTTC.

The V and J genes are TRBV28 and TRBJ1-1; 9 bases align to TRBD1. Germline trimming cut 5 bases from V and 1 base from J; bases unmatched to any gene: 11. The CDR3 is 17 residues long. Germline CDR1 and CDR2: MDHEN and SYDVKM. The CDR3 sequence is CASSPTPNRGRNTEAFF. The CDR3 DNA sequence: TGTGCCAGCAGTCCTACCCCCAACAGGGGGCGGAACACTGAAGCTTTCTTT.

The table lists this clone with a count of one. The V and J genes are TRBV4-2 and TRBJ1-3; D is unclear. From germline, CDR1 is LGHNA and CDR2 YNFKEQ. V lost 1 base and J 3 bases, leaving 13 bases between the germline ends. The CDR3 runs to 16 residues. The CDR3 region is CASSQVGGRDGNTIYF. CDR3 nucleotide sequence: TGTGCCAGCAGCCAAGTAGGCGGGAGGGATGGAAACACCATATATTTT.

V and J are TRBV18 and TRBJ2-1; 7 bases line up with TRBD1. V shed 1 base and J 6 bases; nucleotides not matched to a gene: 3. The CDR3 loop spans 14 amino acids. Germline CDR1 is KGHSH and CDR2 is LQKENI. CDR3 residues: CASSPQGTVNEQFF. The CDR3 coding sequence is TGTGCCAGCTCACCACAAGGGACAGTCAATGAGCAGTTCTTC.

The V and J genes are TRBV9 and TRBJ1-6, with D possibly being TRBD1 (6 bases). V was shortened by 0 bases and J by 8 bases, with 18 bases between the two germline ends. Germline loops: CDR1 SGDLS, CDR2 YYNGEE. The CDR3 is 17 residues long. CDR3 coding DNA: TGTGCCAGCAGCGTAGGTGAGACAGGACAGTCCGATTCACCCCTCCACTTT. Its protein product is CASSVGETGQSDSPLHF.

This chain links TRBV30 with TRBJ1-5; a possible D gene is TRBD1 (6 bases). CDR3 size: 13 residues. V was clipped by 1 base and J by 6 bases, with 10 bases between them. Germline CDR1 reads GTSNPN; CDR2 reads SVGIG (reference sequence). The CDR3 loop is CAWSGTVSQPQHF. In nucleotides, the CDR3 is TGTGCCTGGAGTGGGACAGTATCTCAGCCCCAGCATTTT. The entire variable domain, with the rest obtained from reference TRBV30 and TRBJ1-5, is as follows: SQTIHQWPATLVQPVGSPLSLECTVEGTSNPNLYWYRQAAGRGLQLLFYSVGIGQISSEVPQNLSASRPQDRQFILSSKKLLLSDSGFYLCAWSGTVSQPQHFGDGTRLSIL.

The V call is TRBV7-2, the J call TRBJ2-3; 9 bases agree with TRBD1. Germline V gene sequence: CDR1 SGHTA, CDR2 FQGNSA. The CDR3 loop spans 15 amino acids. The junction had 3 bases not matched to a gene; V was cut back by 5 bases and J by 0 bases. The CDR3 nucleotides are TGTGCCAGCAGCCCCGGGACAGGGAGCACAGATACGCAGTATTTT. This encodes CASSPGTGSTDTQYF.

The genes are TRBV19 and TRBJ1-6, with 8 nucleotides matching TRBD1. Unmatched junction bases numbered 9, after V lost 4 bases and J lost 10 bases. Germline loops: CDR1 LNHDA, CDR2 SQIVND (reference sequence). This CDR3 is built from 15 residues. The CDR3: CASSRPSDRASPLHF. The CDR3 region has the DNA TGTGCCAGTAGTAGGCCTTCGGACAGGGCGTCACCCCTCCACTTT.

The chain employs TRBV24-1 and TRBJ2-5; D unclear. The germline V gene encodes CDR1 KGHDR and CDR2 SFDVKD. The CDR3 sequence is 11 residues long. V was clipped by 6 bases and J by 2 bases, with 3 bases between them. The CDR3 region has the DNA TGTGCCACCAGTCAACAAGAGACCCAGTACTTC. This codes for CATSQQETQYF.

The J gene is TRBJ1-2, the V gene TRBV4-1; perhaps TRBD1 as D (6 bases). Trimming took 2 bases from V and 7 from J, leaving 20 bases between them. The CDR3 runs 16 residues. Germline-derived CDR1 and CDR2 are MGHRA and YSYEKL. The CDR3 here is CASSQFWGGQLVGYTF. Written as DNA, the CDR3 is TGCGCCAGCAGCCAATTCTGGGGCGGACAGCTGGTTGGCTACACCTTC.

The chain recombines TRBV3-1 (or the pseudogene TRBV3-2) with TRBJ1-4, with TRBD1 matching over 7 bases. The CDR3 is made up of 16 amino acids. The germline gives CDR1 LGHDT, CDR2 YNNKEL (reference sequence). The V segment lost 1 base and the J segment 5 bases; nucleotides outside the gene matches: 7. The CDR3, as DNA: TGTGCCAGCAGCCAAGTGGGCGGCAGGGGGAATGAAAAACTGTTTTTT. This translates into CASSQVGGRGNEKLFF.

The chain employs TRBV24-1 and TRBJ2-3, with D possibly matching TRBD2 (7 bases). The CDR3 extends over 15 amino acids. Looked up from germline, CDR1 is KGHDR and CDR2 is SFDVKD. The V end lost 4 bases, the J end lost 6 bases, and 16 bases lay between the germline ends. The CDR3 protein is CATSESGGARDTQYF. Written as DNA, the CDR3 is TGTGCCACCAGTGAGAGTGGGGGGGCTAGGGATACGCAGTATTTT.

This chain uses TRBV5-1 with TRBJ2-7; 9 bases match TRBD1. There are 14 residues in the CDR3. V lost 3 bases, J lost 6 bases, and 7 bases stayed unmatched. Germline CDR1 is SGHRS and CDR2 is YFSETQ. The CDR3 region has the DNA TGCGCCAGCAGCTGGGGGACAGGGATGGGCGAGCAGTACTTC. It translates to CASSWGTGMGEQYF.

This chain joins TRBV28 and TRBJ1-2, with 7 bases identical to TRBD1. The J segment lost 3 bases and the V segment lost 7 bases, leaving 2 bases of the junction unmatched. Per the germline V gene, CDR1 is MDHEN and CDR2 is SYDVKM. The CDR3 is 12 residues long. CDR3 in amino acids: CASTQGDYGYTF. The DNA for the CDR3 is TGTGCCAGCACTCAGGGGGACTATGGCTACACCTTC.

This clone was counted a single time. This sequence joins TRBV30 and TRBJ1-1; 9 bases align to TRBD1. The CDR3 runs 15 residues. The V gene end was trimmed by 3 bases and the J gene end by 0 bases; junction bases not matched to a gene: 5. Germline assignment: CDR1 GTSNPN and CDR2 SVGIG (reference sequence). This CDR3 is CAWSPGQGMNTEAFF. In DNA form, the CDR3 reads TGTGCCTGGAGCCCGGGACAGGGCATGAACACTGAAGCTTTCTTT.

This clone was counted a few times. This chain uses TRBV12-3 or TRBV12-4 with TRBJ1-5; D is unresolved. Trimming stripped 3 bases from V and 5 bases from J, with 8 bases between. This CDR3 is 13 amino acids long. The CDR3 DNA reads TGTGCCAGCAGTTTTACGGCGGATCAGCCCCAGCATTTT. It codes for CASSFTADQPQHF.

The sample holds a few counts of this clone. The J gene is TRBJ2-5, the V gene TRBV20-1; 8 bases are shared with TRBD2. V trimming: 3 bases; J trimming: 2 bases; junction bases outside the gene matches: 14. The germline gives CDR1 DFQATT, CDR2 SNEGSKA (reference sequence). The CDR3 runs 17 residues. The CDR3 region has the DNA TGCAGTGCTAGTTTGCGGATGGTAGCGGGGACGCAAGAGACCCAGTACTTC. The encoded protein is CSASLRMVAGTQETQYF.

The rearrangement joins TRBV5-5 to TRBJ2-5; 11 bases are shared with TRBD1. Germline CDR1 is SGHKS and CDR2 is YYEKEE (reference sequence). V was clipped by 4 bases and J by 5 bases; unmatched bases: 10. The CDR3 has 16 residues. CDR3 protein: CASSGWTGGEVETQYF. The CDR3, as DNA: TGTGCCAGCAGCGGTTGGACAGGGGGCGAGGTGGAGACCCAGTACTTC.

The chain carries TRBV19 and TRBJ2-5, with 9 bases aligning to TRBD2. V lost 4 bases, J lost 5 bases, and 14 bases stayed unmatched. CDR1 and CDR2 (germline): LNHDA, SQIVND (reference sequence). The CDR3 length is 17 residues. CDR3 DNA: TGTGCCAGTAGTACCTACGACTTTGCGGGGGGGCTGGAGACCCAGTACTTC. It codes for CASSTYDFAGGLETQYF.